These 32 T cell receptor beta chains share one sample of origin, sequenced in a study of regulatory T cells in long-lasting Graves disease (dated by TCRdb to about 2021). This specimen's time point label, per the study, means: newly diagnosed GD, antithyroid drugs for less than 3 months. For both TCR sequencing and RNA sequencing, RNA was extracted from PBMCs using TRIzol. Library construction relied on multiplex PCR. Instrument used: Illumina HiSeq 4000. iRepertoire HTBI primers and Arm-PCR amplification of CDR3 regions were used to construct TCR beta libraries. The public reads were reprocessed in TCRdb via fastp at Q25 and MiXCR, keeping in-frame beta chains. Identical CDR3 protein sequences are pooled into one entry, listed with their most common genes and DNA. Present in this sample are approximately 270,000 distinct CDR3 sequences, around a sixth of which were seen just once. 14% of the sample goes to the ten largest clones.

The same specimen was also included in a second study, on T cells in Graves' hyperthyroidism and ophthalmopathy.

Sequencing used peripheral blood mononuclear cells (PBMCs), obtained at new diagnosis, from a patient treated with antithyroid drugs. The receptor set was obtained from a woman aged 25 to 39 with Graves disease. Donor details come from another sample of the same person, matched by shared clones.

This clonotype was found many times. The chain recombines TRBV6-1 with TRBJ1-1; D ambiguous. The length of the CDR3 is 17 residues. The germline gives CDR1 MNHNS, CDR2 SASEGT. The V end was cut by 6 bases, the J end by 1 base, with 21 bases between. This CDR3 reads CASSSLEVGRGNTEAFF. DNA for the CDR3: TGTGCCAGCAGCTCCCTTGAAGTCGGAAGAGGGAACACTGAAGCTTTCTTT.

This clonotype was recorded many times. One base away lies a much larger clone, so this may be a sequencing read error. The CDR3 loop reads CASSSEYMNTEAFF. CDR3 DNA: TGTGCCAGCAGCTCGGAGTACATGAACACTGAAGCTTTCTTT. V usage is TRBV7-2 and J usage is TRBJ1-1, with D unclear. This CDR3 has 14 residues. Germline CDR1 is SGHTA and CDR2 is FQGNSA. V was cut by 4 bases and J by 0 bases, with 9 bases left in between. The full variable domain, its missing parts supplied by reference TRBV7-2 and TRBJ1-1, is GAGVSQSPSNKVTEKGKDVELRCDPISGHTALYWYRQSLGQGLEFLIYFQGNSAPDKSGLPSDRFSAERTGGSVSTLTIQRTQQEDSAVYLCASSSEYMNTEAFFGQGTRLTVV.

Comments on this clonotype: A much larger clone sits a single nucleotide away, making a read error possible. CDR3 DNA sequence: TGTGCCAGCAGTCGATTCCGGGACAGGGGGTCCGGGGGGCTGTTTTTT. This codes for CASSRFRDRGSGGLFF. This chain uses TRBV2 with TRBJ2-2, with TRBD1 identical over 11 bases. CDR3 length equals 16 residues. Germline CDR1 SNHLY, CDR2 FYNNEI.

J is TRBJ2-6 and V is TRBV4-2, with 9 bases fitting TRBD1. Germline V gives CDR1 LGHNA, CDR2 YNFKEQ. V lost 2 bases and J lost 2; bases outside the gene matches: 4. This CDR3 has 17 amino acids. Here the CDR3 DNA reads TGTGCCAGCAGCCAAATACAGGGGGCGCCTGGGGCCAACGTCCTGACTTTC. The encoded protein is CASSQIQGAPGANVLTF.

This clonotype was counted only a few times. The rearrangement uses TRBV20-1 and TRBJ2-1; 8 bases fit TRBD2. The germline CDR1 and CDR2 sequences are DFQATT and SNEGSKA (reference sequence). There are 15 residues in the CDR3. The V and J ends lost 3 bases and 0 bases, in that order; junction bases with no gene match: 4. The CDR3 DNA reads TGCAGTGCTAGCGGGGGGGTCGACTCCTACAATGAGCAGTTCTTC. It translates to CSASGGVDSYNEQFF.

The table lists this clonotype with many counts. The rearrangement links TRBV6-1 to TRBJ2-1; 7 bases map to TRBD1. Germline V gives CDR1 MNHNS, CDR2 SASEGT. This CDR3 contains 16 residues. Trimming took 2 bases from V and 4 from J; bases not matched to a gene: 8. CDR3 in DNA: TGTGCCAGCAGTGAATTCGCGACAGGGAAATACAATGAGCAGTTCTTC. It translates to CASSEFATGKYNEQFF.

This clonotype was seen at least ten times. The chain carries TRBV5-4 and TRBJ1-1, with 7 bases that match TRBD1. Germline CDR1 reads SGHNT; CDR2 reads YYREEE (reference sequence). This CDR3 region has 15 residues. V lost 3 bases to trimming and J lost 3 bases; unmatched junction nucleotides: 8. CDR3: CASSSTGVGDTEAFF. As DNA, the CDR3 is TGTGCCAGCAGCTCCACAGGGGTTGGGGACACTGAAGCTTTCTTT.

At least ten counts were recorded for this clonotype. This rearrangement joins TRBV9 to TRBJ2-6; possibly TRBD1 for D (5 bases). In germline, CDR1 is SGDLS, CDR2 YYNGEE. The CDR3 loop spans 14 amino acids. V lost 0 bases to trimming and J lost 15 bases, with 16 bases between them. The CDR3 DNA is TGTGCCAGCAGCGTAGATTTGACAGCAGGCGACCTGACTTTC. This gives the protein CASSVDLTAGDLTF.

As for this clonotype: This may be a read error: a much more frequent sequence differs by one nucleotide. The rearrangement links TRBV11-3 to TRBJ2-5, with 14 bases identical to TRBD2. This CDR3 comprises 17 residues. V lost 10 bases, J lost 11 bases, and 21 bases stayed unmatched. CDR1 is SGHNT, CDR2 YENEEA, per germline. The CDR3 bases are TGTGCCATCAGTGGAACGGGACTAGCGGGGGACTACAATGAGCAGTACTTC. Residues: CAISGTGLAGDYNEQYF.

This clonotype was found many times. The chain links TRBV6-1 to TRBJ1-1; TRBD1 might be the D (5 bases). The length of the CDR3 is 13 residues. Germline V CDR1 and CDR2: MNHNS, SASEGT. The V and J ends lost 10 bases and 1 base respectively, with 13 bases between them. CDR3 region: CATRGPTNTEAFF. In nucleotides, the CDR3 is TGTGCCACTAGGGGACCGACGAACACTGAAGCTTTCTTT.

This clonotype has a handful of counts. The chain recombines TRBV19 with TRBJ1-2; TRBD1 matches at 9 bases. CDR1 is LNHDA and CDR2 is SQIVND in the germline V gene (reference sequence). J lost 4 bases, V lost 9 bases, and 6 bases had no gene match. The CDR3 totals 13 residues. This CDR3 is CASRPTGGYGYTF. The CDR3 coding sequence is TGTGCCAGCCGGCCGACAGGGGGCTATGGCTACACCTTC.

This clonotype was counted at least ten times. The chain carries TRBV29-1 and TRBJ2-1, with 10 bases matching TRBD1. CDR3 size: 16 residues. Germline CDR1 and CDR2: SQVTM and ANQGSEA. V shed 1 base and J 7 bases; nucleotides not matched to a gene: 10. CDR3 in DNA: TGCAGCGTTGAAGCTAAGGGGACAGGGGTTGAGAATGAGCAGTTCTTC. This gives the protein CSVEAKGTGVENEQFF.

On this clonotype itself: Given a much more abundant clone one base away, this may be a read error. DNA of the CDR3: TGTGCCAGCAGCCAGGGGGCAGGAATGGAAGCTCTCTTT. As protein: CASSQGAGMEALF. V usage is TRBV3-1 and J usage is TRBJ1-1; possible D gene TRBD1, 6 bases. From germline, CDR1 is LGHDT and CDR2 YNNKEL (reference sequence). The length of the CDR3 is 13 residues.

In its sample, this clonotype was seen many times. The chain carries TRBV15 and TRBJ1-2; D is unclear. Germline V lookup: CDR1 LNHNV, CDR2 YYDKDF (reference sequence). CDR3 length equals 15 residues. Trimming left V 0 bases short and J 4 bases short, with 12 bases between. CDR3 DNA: TGTGCCACCAGCAGAGATTTGGGCTTAAGCTATGGCTACACCTTC. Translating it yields CATSRDLGLSYGYTF.

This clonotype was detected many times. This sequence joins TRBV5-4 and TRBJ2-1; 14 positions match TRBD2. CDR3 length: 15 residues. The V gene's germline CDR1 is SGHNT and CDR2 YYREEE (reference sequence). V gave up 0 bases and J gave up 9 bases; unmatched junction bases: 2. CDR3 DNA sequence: TGTGCCAGCAGCTTGGGACTAGCGGGGGGGCCTGAGCAGTTCTTC. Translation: CASSLGLAGGPEQFF.

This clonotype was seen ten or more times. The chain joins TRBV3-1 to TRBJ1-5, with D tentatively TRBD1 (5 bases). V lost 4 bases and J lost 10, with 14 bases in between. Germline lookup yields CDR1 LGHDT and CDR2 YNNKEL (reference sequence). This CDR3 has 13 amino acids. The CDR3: CASSRDGLLPQHF. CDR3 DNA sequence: TGTGCCAGCAGCCGGGACGGCCTGCTACCCCAGCATTTT.

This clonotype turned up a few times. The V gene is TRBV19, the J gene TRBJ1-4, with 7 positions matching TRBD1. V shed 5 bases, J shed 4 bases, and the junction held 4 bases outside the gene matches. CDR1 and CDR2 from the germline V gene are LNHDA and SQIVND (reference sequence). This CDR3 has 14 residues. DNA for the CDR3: TGTGCCAGTAGTTTGGGACAGAATAATGAAAAACTGTTTTTT. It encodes CASSLGQNNEKLFF.

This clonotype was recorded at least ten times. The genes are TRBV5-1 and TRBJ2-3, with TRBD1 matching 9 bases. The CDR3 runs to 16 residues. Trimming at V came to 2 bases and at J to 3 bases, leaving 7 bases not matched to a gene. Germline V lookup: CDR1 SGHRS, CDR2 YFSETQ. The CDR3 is CASSFIGTGSTDTQYF. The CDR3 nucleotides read TGCGCCAGCAGCTTCATAGGGACAGGGTCTACAGATACGCAGTATTTT.

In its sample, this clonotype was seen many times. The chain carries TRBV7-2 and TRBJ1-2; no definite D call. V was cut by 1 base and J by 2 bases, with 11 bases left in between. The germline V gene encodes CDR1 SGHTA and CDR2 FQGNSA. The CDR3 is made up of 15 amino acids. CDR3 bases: TGTGCCAGCAGCTTAGAAACGGGCGGAAACTATGGCTACACCTTC. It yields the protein CASSLETGGNYGYTF.

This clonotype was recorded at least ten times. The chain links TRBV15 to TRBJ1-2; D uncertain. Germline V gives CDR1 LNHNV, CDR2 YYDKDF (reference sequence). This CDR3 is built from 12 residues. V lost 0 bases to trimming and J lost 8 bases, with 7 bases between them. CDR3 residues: CATSREREGYTF. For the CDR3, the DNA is TGTGCCACCAGCAGAGAACGAGAGGGCTACACCTTC.

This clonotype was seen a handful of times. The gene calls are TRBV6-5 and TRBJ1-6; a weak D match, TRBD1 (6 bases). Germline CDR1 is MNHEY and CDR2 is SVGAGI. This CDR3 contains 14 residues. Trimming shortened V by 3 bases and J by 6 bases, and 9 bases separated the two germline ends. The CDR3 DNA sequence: TGTGCCAGCAGTTATAGGACAGTTAATTCACCCCTCCACTTT. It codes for CASSYRTVNSPLHF.

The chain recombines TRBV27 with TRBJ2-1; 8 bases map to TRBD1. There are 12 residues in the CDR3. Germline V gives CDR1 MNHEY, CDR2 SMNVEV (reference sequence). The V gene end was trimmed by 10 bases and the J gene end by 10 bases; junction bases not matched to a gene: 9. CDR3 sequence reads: CATPADRVEQFF. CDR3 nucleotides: TGTGCCACCCCCGCGGACAGGGTAGAGCAGTTCTTC.

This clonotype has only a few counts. This CDR3 is CATSGGRAGGYNEQFF. CDR3 coding DNA: TGTGCCACCAGCGGCGGGCGGGCCGGGGGTTACAATGAGCAGTTCTTC. The chain carries TRBV15 and TRBJ2-1, with D possibly being TRBD2 (6 bases). Germline loops: CDR1 LNHNV, CDR2 YYDKDF (reference sequence). V was shortened by 5 bases and J by 4 bases, with 18 bases between the two germline ends. CDR3 length equals 16 residues.

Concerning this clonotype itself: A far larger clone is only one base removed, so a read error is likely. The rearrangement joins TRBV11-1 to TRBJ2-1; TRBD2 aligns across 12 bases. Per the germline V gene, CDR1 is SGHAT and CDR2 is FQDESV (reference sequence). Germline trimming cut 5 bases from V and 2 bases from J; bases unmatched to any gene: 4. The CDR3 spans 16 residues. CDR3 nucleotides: TGTGCCAGCAGCCACGGACTAGCGGGGACCTACAATGAGCAGTTCTTC. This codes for CASSHGLAGTYNEQFF. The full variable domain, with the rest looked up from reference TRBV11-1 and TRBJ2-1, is EAEVAQSPRYKITEKSQAVAFWCDPISGHATLYWYRQILGQGPELLVQFQDESVVDDSQLPKDRFSAERLKGVDSTLKIQPAELGDSAMYLCASSHGLAGTYNEQFFGPGTRLTVL.

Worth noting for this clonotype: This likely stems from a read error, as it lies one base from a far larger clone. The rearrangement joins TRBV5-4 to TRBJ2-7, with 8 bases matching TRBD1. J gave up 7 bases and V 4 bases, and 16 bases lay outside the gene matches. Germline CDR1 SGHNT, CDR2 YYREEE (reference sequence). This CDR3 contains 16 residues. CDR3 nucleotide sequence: TGTGCCAGCAGCCGTTCATGGACAGGGTCATACAATGAGCAGTACTTC. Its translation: CASSRSWTGSYNEQYF.

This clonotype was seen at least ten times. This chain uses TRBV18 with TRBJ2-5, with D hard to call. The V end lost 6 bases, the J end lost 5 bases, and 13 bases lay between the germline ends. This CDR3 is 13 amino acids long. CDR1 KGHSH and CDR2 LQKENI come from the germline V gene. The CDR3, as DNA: TGTGCCAGCTCTCTCTCAAGAACGGAGACCCAGTACTTC. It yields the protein CASSLSRTETQYF. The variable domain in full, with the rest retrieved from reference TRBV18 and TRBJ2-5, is NAGVMQNPRHLVRRRGQEARLRCSPMKGHSHVYWYRQLPEEGLKFMVYLQKENIIDESGMPKERFSAEFPKEGPSILRIQQVVRGDSAAYFCASSLSRTETQYFGPGTRLLVL.

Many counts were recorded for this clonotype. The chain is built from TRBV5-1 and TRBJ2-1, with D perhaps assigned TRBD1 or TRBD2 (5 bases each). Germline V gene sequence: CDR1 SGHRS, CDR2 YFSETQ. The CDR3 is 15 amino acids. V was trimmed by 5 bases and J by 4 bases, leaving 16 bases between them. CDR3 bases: TGCGCCAGCAGGGCCGGGACGACCAGTTACAATGAGCAGTTCTTC. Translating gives CASRAGTTSYNEQFF.

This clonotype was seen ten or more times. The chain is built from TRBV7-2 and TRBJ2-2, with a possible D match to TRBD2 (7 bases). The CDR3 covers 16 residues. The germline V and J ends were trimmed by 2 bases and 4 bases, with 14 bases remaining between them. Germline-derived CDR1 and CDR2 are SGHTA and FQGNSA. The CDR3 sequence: CASSLKRGGGTGELFF. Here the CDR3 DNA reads TGTGCCAGCAGCTTAAAGAGGGGGGGCGGCACCGGGGAGCTGTTTTTT.

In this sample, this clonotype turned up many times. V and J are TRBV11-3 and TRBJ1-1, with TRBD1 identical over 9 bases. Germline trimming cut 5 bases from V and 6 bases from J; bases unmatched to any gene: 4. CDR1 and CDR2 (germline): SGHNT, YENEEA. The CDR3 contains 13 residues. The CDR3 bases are TGTGCCAGCAGCCGGGACAGGGACGCTGAAGCTTTCTTT. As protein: CASSRDRDAEAFF.

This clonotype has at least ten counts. The CDR3 DNA reads TGTGCCAGCAGCTTCGGACAGACTCAGCCCCAGCATTTT. Amino acids: CASSFGQTQPQHF. This chain uses TRBV6-1 with TRBJ1-5, with D possibly being TRBD1 (6 bases). The CDR3 spans 13 residues. Germline assignment: CDR1 MNHNS and CDR2 SASEGT. V was trimmed by 6 bases and J by 6 bases, leaving 12 bases between them.

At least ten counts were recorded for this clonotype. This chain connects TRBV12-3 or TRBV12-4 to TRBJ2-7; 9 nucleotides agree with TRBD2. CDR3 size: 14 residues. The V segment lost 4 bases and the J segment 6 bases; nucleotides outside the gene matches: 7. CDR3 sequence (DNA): TGTGCCAGCAGTTATCAGCGGGGGGCTCGCGAGCAGTACTTC. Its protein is CASSYQRGAREQYF.

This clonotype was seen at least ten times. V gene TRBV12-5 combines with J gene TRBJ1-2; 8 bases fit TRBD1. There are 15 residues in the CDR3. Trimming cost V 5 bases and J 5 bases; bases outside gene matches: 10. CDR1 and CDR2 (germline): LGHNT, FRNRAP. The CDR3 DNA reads TGTGCTAGTGGTCCCATATCACAGGGGGAGTATGGCTACACCTTC. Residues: CASGPISQGEYGYTF. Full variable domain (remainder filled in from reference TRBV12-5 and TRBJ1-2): DARVTQTPRHKVTEMGQEVTMRCQPILGHNTVFWYRQTMMQGLELLAYFRNRAPLDDSGMPKDRFSAEMPDATLATLKIQPSEPRDSAVYFCASGPISQGEYGYTFGSGTRLTVV.